This T cell receptor (beta chain) stems from a study of shared clonotypes between healthy human individuals. A single count supports this clone. With 4 bases clipped from V and 6 bases from J, the junction kept 10 bases outside the gene matches. The CDR3 extends over 16 amino acids. The germline V gene encodes CDR1 MNHEY and CDR2 SVGAGI. The protocol was immunoSEQ multiplex PCR, while the TCRdb copy is restricted to in-frame clones and leaves out a portion. The sample shows about 2,500,000 clones, roughly nine tenths of them seen only once. This receptor was taken from a man younger than 35 in good health. What was sequenced was naive CD4+ T cells sorted from blood. Specified subset: CD45RA+ positively selected. This chain links TRBV6-5 with TRBJ2-2; 8 bases match TRBD1. This chain's CDR3 is CASSSDGQGRAGELFF. As DNA, the CDR3 is TGTGCCAGCAGTTCCGACGGACAGGGTAGGGCCGGGGAGCTGTTTTTT.